This TCR beta chain was sequenced in a study of T cell clonality in common variable immunodeficiency. Study results and caveats: Compared with controls, CVID subjects had fewer shared TCRbeta clones. Reportedly, TCR beta sequences from common variable immunodeficiency showed fewer deletions and N-nucleotide insertions.

This clone has ten or more counts. As yet, its antigen is unknown. Clones were read by immunoSEQ multiplex PCR, and TCRdb kept only the in-frame ones, dropping some. This sample has 5,500 to 9,000 clones, each found more than once. Sequencing was carried out using peripheral blood mononuclear cells. The TCR sequence derives from a human donor with common variable immunodeficiency.

CDR3 sequence reads: CASSLSRTGSYEQYF. The DNA read from the CDR3 is TGTGCCAGCTCACTCTCTAGGACAGGCTCCTACGAG. The chain links TRBV18 to TRBJ2-7; 7 nucleotides line up with TRBD1. The CDR3 goes on 3 residues after the read ends, and that part is filled in from the germline J gene. The J segment lost 0 bases and the V segment lost 4 bases, leaving 6 bases of the junction unmatched. The CDR3 loop spans 15 amino acids. Germline V gene sequence: CDR1 KGHSH, CDR2 LQKENI. The complete variable domain, with remaining parts taken from reference TRBV18 and TRBJ2-7, reads NAGVMQNPRHLVRRRGQEARLRCSPMKGHSHVYWYRQLPEEGLKFMVYLQKENIIDESGMPKERFSAEFPKEGPSILRIQQVVRGDSAAYFCASSLSRTGSYEQYFGPGTRLTVT.